This is a list of T cell receptor beta chains from one sample in a study of shared clonotypes between healthy human individuals. The data were produced by immunoSEQ multiplex PCR, yet TCRdb's version contains in-frame clones alone and is incomplete. The sample carries some 2.1 million clones, about 94% recorded once. Input material: naive CD8+ T cells from PBMCs. The receptors here all came from a man aged 18-30 years in good health. Some clones in this sample may be carry-over from other donors' samples. Each CDR3 is given with its conserved first and last residue. The D gene is left open where the match is weak. Only part of the rows carry a size: once, few, many, or a class if the clone is expanded.

J: TRBJ2-7
size: NA
V: TRBV29-1
D: NA
CDR3: CSAQVAYEQYF
DNA: TGCAGCGCCCAGGTAGCCTACGAGCAGTACTTC

J: TRBJ2-7
size: NA
V: TRBV27
D: NA
CDR3: CASSPHVDEQYF
DNA: TGTGCCAGCAGTCCCCACGTGGACGAGCAGTACTTC

J: TRBJ2-7
size: NA
V: TRBV27
D: NA
CDR3: CASSLMAGNSYEQYF
DNA: TGTGCCAGCAGTTTAATGGCAGGAAACTCCTACGAGCAGTACTTC

J: TRBJ1-2
size: NA
V: TRBV5-1
D: TRBD1
CDR3: CASSWTSGTGKGYTF
DNA: TGCGCCAGCAGCTGGACCTCCGGGACAGGGAAAGGCTACACCTTC

J: TRBJ2-7
size: NA
V: TRBV7-2
D: NA
CDR3: CASSLEVDEQYF
DNA: TGTGCCAGCAGCTTAGAGGTAGACGAGCAGTACTTC

J: TRBJ2-2
size: NA
V: TRBV27
D: NA
CDR3: CASKVGGTGELFF
DNA: TGTGCCAGCAAGGTCGGAGGTACCGGGGAGCTGTTTTTT

J: TRBJ2-1
size: NA
V: TRBV9
D: TRBD2
CDR3: CASSPVGGGWTSGSYNEQFF
DNA: TGTGCCAGCAGCCCCGTTGGGGGGGGCTGGACTAGCGGGAGTTACAATGAGCAGTTCTTC

J: TRBJ2-1
size: NA
V: TRBV7-9
D: TRBD1
CDR3: CASSFSRGQGGGEQFF
DNA: TGTGCCAGCAGCTTCAGTCGGGGACAGGGGGGAGGAGAGCAGTTCTTC

J: TRBJ1-5
size: few
V: TRBV19
D: NA
CDR3: CASSINPGQPQHF
DNA: TGTGCCAGTAGTATAAACCCAGGGCAGCCCCAGCATTTT

J: TRBJ1-1
size: few
V: TRBV28
D: NA
CDR3: CASSLASEAFF
DNA: TGTGCCAGCAGTTTAGCTTCCGAAGCTTTCTTT

J: TRBJ2-7
size: NA
V: TRBV29-1
D: NA
CDR3: CSVSGTPYEQYF
DNA: TGCAGCGTTAGCGGTACACCCTACGAGCAGTACTTC

J: TRBJ2-5
size: once
V: TRBV29-1
D: TRBD1
CDR3: CSVEEGTVQETQYF
DNA: TGCAGCGTTGAAGAAGGGACAGTACAAGAGACCCAGTACTTC

J: TRBJ2-1
size: NA
V: TRBV2
D: TRBD2
CDR3: CASSEATSGPYNEQFF
DNA: TGTGCCAGCAGTGAAGCGACTAGCGGGCCGTACAATGAGCAGTTCTTC

J: TRBJ1-5
size: NA
V: TRBV19
D: NA
CDR3: CASSSRVKGNQPQHF
DNA: TGTGCCAGTAGTTCGAGGGTAAAGGGGAATCAGCCCCAGCATTTT

J: TRBJ2-7
size: NA
V: TRBV10-3
D: TRBD1
CDR3: CAISGTRTGGLVNEQYF
DNA: TGTGCCATCAGTGGGACCAGGACAGGGGGTCTGGTTAACGAGCAGTACTTC

J: TRBJ2-1
size: NA
V: TRBV5-1
D: TRBD2
CDR3: CASSLWGLLDTYNEQFF
DNA: TGCGCCAGCAGCCTGTGGGGACTATTAGACACTTACAATGAGCAGTTCTTC

J: TRBJ1-1
size: NA
V: TRBV10-3
D: TRBD1
CDR3: CASRDRGRDTEAFF
DNA: TGTGCCTCCAGGGACAGGGGGCGCGACACTGAAGCTTTCTTT

J: TRBJ2-2
size: NA
V: TRBV13
D: TRBD2
CDR3: CASSSGVAGGVRTGELFF
DNA: TGTGCCAGCAGCTCTGGGGTAGCGGGAGGAGTGCGTACCGGGGAGCTGTTTTTT

J: TRBJ1-1
size: NA
V: TRBV5-1
D: NA
CDR3: CATGAPGEAFF
DNA: TGCGCCACCGGAGCTCCCGGTGAAGCTTTCTTT

J: TRBJ2-3
size: NA
V: TRBV2
D: NA
CDR3: CASRIDTQYF
DNA: TGTGCCAGCAGGATTGATACGCAGTATTTT

J: TRBJ2-2
size: NA
V: TRBV27
D: NA
CDR3: CASSRGSNTGELFF
DNA: TGTGCCAGCAGTAGGGGGTCGAACACCGGGGAGCTGTTTTTT

J: TRBJ2-1
size: NA
V: TRBV19
D: TRBD2
CDR3: CAAGRQREAPSNEQFF
DNA: TGTGCCGCAGGAAGACAGCGGGAGGCCCCCAGCAATGAGCAGTTCTTC

J: TRBJ2-2
size: NA
V: TRBV28
D: NA
CDR3: CASGSWPGELFF
DNA: TGTGCCAGCGGTTCCTGGCCCGGGGAGCTGTTTTTT

J: TRBJ2-7
size: NA
V: TRBV19
D: NA
CDR3: CASSIGLLVEQYF
DNA: TGTGCCAGTAGTATAGGCTTACTAGTTGAGCAGTACTTC

J: TRBJ2-1
size: NA
V: TRBV9
D: TRBD2
CDR3: CASSHGTSMIEQFF
DNA: TGTGCCAGCAGCCACGGGACTAGTATGATCGAGCAGTTCTTC

J: TRBJ2-1
size: NA
V: TRBV5-1
D: TRBD2
CDR3: CASSLPTFETSGRAFGFDEQFF
DNA: TGCGCCAGCAGCTTGCCGACCTTCGAGACTAGCGGGAGGGCCTTCGGTTTCGATGAGCAGTTCTTC

J: TRBJ1-4
size: NA
V: TRBV7-6
D: NA
CDR3: CASSPSDKLFF
DNA: TGTGCCAGCAGCCCCTCCGATAAACTGTTTTTT

J: TRBJ2-3
size: NA
V: TRBV11-2
D: NA
CDR3: CASSLKTYTHTQYF
DNA: TGTGCCAGCAGCTTAAAAACGTATACTCATACGCAGTATTTT

J: TRBJ2-3
size: NA
V: TRBV9
D: TRBD2
CDR3: CASSVSGGVPDTQYF
DNA: TGTGCCAGCAGCGTCTCGGGAGGGGTCCCAGATACGCAGTATTTT

J: TRBJ1-5
size: NA
V: TRBV27
D: NA
CDR3: CASSSTGNQPQHF
DNA: TGTGCCAGCAGTTCCACAGGGAATCAGCCCCAGCATTTT

J: TRBJ1-6
size: NA
V: TRBV7-9
D: NA
CDR3: CASNYGQFSSYNSPLHF
DNA: TGTGCCAGCAACTACGGACAGTTTAGCTCCTATAATTCACCCCTCCACTTT

J: TRBJ2-3
size: NA
V: TRBV27
D: NA
CDR3: CASSFHRENTQYF
DNA: TGTGCCAGCAGCTTCCACAGGGAGAATACGCAGTATTTT

J: TRBJ1-4
size: NA
V: TRBV9
D: NA
CDR3: CASSVGDGFEKLFF
DNA: TGTGCCAGCAGCGTAGGGGACGGTTTTGAAAAACTGTTTTTT

J: TRBJ2-3
size: once
V: TRBV9
D: NA
CDR3: CASSDSPVLDTQYF
DNA: TGTGCCAGCAGTGACTCCCCGGTCTTGGATACGCAGTATTTT

J: TRBJ2-1
size: NA
V: TRBV5-6
D: NA
CDR3: CASSLVENEQFF
DNA: TGTGCCAGCAGCTTGGTGGAAAATGAGCAGTTCTTC

J: TRBJ2-7
size: once
V: TRBV10-1
D: NA
CDR3: CASSSGPVEQYF
DNA: TGCGCCAGCAGCTCCGGACCCGTCGAGCAGTACTTC

J: TRBJ2-1
size: NA
V: TRBV5-4
D: TRBD2
CDR3: CASSRGTSGYNEQFF
DNA: TGTGCCAGCAGCCGAGGGACTAGCGGCTACAATGAGCAGTTCTTC

J: TRBJ2-1
size: NA
V: TRBV27
D: NA
CDR3: CASSLSKGGVSNEQFF
DNA: TGTGCCAGCAGTTTATCGAAGGGGGGGGTGAGCAATGAGCAGTTCTTC

J: TRBJ2-7
size: NA
V: TRBV28
D: NA
CDR3: CASSLGQALGIEQYF
DNA: TGTGCCAGCAGTTTAGGGCAGGCCCTCGGAATAGAGCAGTACTTC

J: TRBJ1-1
size: few
V: TRBV19
D: NA
CDR3: CASSNTMNTEAFF
DNA: TGTGCCAGTAGTAACACGATGAACACTGAAGCTTTCTTT

J: TRBJ1-5
size: NA
V: TRBV15
D: NA
CDR3: CATSRDFGQYRGGNQPQHF
DNA: TGTGCCACCAGCAGAGACTTCGGACAGTACCGAGGGGGCAATCAGCCCCAGCATTTT

J: TRBJ2-1
size: NA
V: TRBV19
D: NA
CDR3: CASSIGFPLTHNEQFF
DNA: TGTGCCAGTAGTATAGGATTCCCCCTGACCCACAATGAGCAGTTCTTC

J: TRBJ1-1
size: NA
V: TRBV7-9
D: NA
CDR3: CASSQGSPEAFF
DNA: TGTGCCAGCAGCCAGGGTTCGCCTGAAGCTTTCTTT

J: TRBJ1-3
size: NA
V: TRBV9
D: NA
CDR3: CASSVGAGALSGNTIYF
DNA: TGTGCCAGCAGCGTAGGTGCAGGGGCTCTCTCTGGAAACACCATATATTTT